There are many counts of the clone carrying this T cell receptor (beta chain). Its antigen is undetermined. This entry comes from a study of T cell repertoires in cytomegalovirus infection. TCRdb processed the reads anew with MiXCR; each CDR3 protein has one entry. Of roughly 180,000 distinct CDR3 sequences detected, about a fifth appear once; the ten largest clones hold 25%. Germline lookup yields CDR1 SGHTA and CDR2 FQGNSA. Deletions cut 4 bases from V and 6 bases from J, with 13 bases between. This CDR3 is 14 amino acids long. This specimen consisted of CD8+ T cells from cultured PBMCs, obtained from culture after CMV antigen stimulation. J is TRBJ2-1 and V is TRBV7-2; D unresolved. This clonotype was sampled from a human donor in good health (CMV status not recorded). Some clones in this sample may be carry-over from other donors' samples. The CDR3 sequence: CASSSSRPFNEQFF. Written as DNA, the CDR3 is TGTGCCAGCAGCTCCAGCAGGCCTTTCAATGAGCAGTTCTTC.